This T cell receptor (beta chain) is from a study of neurological immune-mediated disorders. Across the whole study: Multiple sclerosis patients (n of about 34) included roughly 30 with relapsing-remitting and 3 with secondary progressive disease.

V shed 3 bases and J 2 bases; nucleotides not matched to a gene: 12. The CDR3 has 18 amino acids. Germline lookup yields CDR1 SGHDT and CDR2 YYEEEE. This clonotype has at least ten counts. As yet, its antigen is unknown. Unsorted libraries were prepared from 2 million PBMCs that had been stored at -80 C. Points from the study as a whole: Grouping of repertoires by phylogeny put those of 18 of 34 multiple sclerosis patients into a single related-CDR3 cluster, a possible signature.

5'RACE with 10-nucleotide random UMIs generated the cDNA. TCRdb reprocessed the 5' RACE reads with MiXCR, giving one entry per CDR3 protein. The table shows more than 35,000 distinct CDR3 sequences, with less than 4% occurring only once. Source material: PBMCs. The chain has TRBV5-6 and TRBJ1-5, with 9 bases aligning to TRBD1. This TCR was sampled from a woman in her forties or fifties with multiple sclerosis. In DNA, the CDR3 is TGTGCCAGCAGCTGGTACCGGACAGGGGCCCAGGGCAATCAGCCCCAGCATTTT. Translating it yields CASSWYRTGAQGNQPQHF.